This T cell receptor beta chain was sequenced during a study of cytomegalovirus exposure and HLA in healthy donors. Amplification used 60 Vbeta primers and 13 Jbeta primers. TCRdb's copy holds only in-frame clones and misses some; the assay was immunoSEQ multiplex PCR. The sample holds fewer than 150,000 clones, 60% to 85% seen once. V lost 6 bases to trimming and J lost 7 bases, with 23 bases between them. Germline values: CDR1 SGHRS, CDR2 YFSETQ. This CDR3 is built from 16 residues. This TCR was recovered from a man aged 50 to 59 in good health and CMV-seropositive. The chain is built from TRBV5-1 and TRBJ2-1, with a weak D call TRBD1 (6 bases). Sequencing was done on a sample of PBMCs. This CDR3 is CASMGSVGARGNEQFF. The DNA of the CDR3 is TGCGCCAGCATGGGATCAGTGGGGGCGAGGGGTAATGAGCAGTTCTTC. The complete variable domain, with remaining parts taken from reference TRBV5-1 and TRBJ2-1, reads KAGVTQTPRYLIKTRGQQVTLSCSPISGHRSVSWYQQTPGQGLQFLFEYFSETQRNKGNFPGRFSGRQFSNSRSEMNVSTLELGDSALYLCASMGSVGARGNEQFFGPGTRLTVL.